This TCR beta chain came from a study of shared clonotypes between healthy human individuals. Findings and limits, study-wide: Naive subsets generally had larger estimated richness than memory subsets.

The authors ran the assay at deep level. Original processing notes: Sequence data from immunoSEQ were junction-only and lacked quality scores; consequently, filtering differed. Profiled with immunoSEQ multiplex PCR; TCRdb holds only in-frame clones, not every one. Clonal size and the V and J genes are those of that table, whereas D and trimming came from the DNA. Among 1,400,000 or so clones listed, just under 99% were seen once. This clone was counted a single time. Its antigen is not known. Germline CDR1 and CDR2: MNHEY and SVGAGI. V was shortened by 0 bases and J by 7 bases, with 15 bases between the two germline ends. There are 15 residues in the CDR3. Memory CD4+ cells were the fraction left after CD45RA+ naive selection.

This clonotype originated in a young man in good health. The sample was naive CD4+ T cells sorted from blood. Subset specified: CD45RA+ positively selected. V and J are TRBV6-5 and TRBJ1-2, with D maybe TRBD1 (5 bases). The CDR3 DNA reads TGTGCCAGCAGTTACTCAAACGGGGGGGAACGTGGCTACACCTTC. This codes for CASSYSNGGERGYTF.